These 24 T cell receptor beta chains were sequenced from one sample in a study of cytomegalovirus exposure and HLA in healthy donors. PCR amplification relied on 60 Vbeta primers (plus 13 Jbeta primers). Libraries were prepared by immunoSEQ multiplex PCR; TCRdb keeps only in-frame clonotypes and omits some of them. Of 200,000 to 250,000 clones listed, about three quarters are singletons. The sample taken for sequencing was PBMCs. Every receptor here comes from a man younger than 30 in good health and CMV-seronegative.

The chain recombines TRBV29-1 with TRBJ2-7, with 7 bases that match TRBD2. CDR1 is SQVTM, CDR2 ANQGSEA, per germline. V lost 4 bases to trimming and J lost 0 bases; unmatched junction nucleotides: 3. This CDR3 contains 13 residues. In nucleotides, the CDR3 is TGCAGCGTTGGAGCGGGAAGCTCCTACGAGCAGTACTTC. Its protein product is CSVGAGSSYEQYF.

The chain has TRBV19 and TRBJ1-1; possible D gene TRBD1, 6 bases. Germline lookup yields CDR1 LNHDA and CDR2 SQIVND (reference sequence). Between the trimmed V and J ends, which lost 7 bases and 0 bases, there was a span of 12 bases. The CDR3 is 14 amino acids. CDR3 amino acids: CASMDRQMNTEAFF. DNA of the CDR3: TGTGCCAGTATGGACAGACAGATGAACACTGAAGCTTTCTTT.

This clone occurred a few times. The CDR3 nucleotides read TGTGCCAGCAGCTCCCTAACTAGCACAGATACGCAGTATTTT. It specifies CASSSLTSTDTQYF. V and J are TRBV7-2 and TRBJ2-3; D call uncertain. V was shortened by 4 bases and J by 0 bases, with 8 bases between the two germline ends. Germline lookup yields CDR1 SGHTA and CDR2 FQGNSA. This CDR3 comprises 14 residues.

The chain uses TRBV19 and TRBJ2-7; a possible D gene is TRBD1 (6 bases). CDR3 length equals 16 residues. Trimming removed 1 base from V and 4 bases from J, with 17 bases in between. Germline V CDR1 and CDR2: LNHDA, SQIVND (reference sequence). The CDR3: CASSIAPPQGLYEQYF. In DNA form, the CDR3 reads TGTGCCAGTAGTATAGCCCCTCCGCAGGGGCTTTACGAGCAGTACTTC.

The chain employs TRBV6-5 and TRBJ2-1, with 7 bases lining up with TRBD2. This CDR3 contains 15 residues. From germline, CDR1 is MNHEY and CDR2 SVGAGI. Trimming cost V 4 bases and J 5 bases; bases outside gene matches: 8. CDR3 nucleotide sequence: TGTGCCAGCAGTTTACTTCCGGGGGGACACAATGAGCAGTTCTTC. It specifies CASSLLPGGHNEQFF.

CDR3 region: CASSLETGLYYEQYF. The CDR3 bases are TGTGCCAGCAGCTTAGAGACAGGGTTGTACTACGAGCAGTACTTC. V usage is TRBV7-6 and J usage is TRBJ2-7; 7 bases fit TRBD1. Per germline, CDR1 SGHVS and CDR2 FNYEAQ. V lost 1 base, J lost 3 bases, and 6 bases stayed unmatched. The CDR3 has 15 amino acids.

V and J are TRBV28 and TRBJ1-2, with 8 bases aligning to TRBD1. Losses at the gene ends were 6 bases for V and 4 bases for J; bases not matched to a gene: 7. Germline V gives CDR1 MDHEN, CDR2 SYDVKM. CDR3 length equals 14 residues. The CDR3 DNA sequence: TGTGCCAGCAGCCTGGGGACAGGAGCCTATGGCTACACCTTC. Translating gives CASSLGTGAYGYTF.

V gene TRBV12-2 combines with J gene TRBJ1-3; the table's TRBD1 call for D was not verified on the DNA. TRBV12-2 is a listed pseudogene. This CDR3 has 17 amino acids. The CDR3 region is CASRLVRQSLSGNTIYF. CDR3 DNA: TGTGCAAGTCGCTTAGTAAGACAGTCACTCTCTGGAAACACCATATATTTT.

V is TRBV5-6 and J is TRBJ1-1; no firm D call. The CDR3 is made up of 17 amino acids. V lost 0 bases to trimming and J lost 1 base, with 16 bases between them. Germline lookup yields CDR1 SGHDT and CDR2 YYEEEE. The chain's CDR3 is CASSLGAGTIGNTEAFF. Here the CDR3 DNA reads TGTGCCAGCAGCTTGGGCGCGGGAACAATAGGGAACACTGAAGCTTTCTTT.

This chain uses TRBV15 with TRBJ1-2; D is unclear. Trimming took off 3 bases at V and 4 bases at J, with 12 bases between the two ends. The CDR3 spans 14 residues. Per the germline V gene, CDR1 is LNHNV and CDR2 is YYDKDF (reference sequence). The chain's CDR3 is CATSSTTVVYGYTF. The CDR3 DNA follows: TGTGCCACCAGCAGTACAACAGTCGTCTATGGCTACACCTTC.

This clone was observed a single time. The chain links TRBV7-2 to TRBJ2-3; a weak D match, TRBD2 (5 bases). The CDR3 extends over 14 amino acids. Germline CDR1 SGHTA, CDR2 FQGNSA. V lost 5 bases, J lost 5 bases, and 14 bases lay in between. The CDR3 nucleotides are TGTGCCAGCAGCCCGACCCGGGGAATAGATACGCAGTATTTT. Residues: CASSPTRGIDTQYF.

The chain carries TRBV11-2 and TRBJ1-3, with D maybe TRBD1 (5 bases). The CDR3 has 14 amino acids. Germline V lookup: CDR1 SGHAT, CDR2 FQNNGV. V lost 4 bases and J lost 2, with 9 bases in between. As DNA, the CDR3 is TGTGCCAGCAGCTCAGGGAATACTGGAAACACCATATATTTT. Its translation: CASSSGNTGNTIYF.

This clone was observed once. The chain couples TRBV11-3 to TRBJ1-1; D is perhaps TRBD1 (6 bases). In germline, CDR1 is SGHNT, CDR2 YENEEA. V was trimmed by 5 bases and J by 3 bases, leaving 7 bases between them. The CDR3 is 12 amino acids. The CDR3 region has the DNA TGTGCCAGCAGCCCAGGGGACACTGAAGCTTTCTTT. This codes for CASSPGDTEAFF.

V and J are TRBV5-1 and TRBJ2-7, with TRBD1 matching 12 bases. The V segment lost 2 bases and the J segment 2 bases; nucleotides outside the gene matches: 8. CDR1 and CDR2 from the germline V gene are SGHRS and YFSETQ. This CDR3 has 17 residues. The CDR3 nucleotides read TGCGCCAGCAGCTTCCCACCCGGGACAGGGGGCACCTACGAGCAGTACTTC. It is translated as CASSFPPGTGGTYEQYF.

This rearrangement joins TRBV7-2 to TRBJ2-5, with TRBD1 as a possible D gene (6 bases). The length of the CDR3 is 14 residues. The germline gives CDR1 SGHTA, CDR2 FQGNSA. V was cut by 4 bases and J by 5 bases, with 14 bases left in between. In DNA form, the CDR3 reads TGTGCCAGCAGCTCAACAGGGATGGGGGAGACCCAGTACTTC. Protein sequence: CASSSTGMGETQYF.

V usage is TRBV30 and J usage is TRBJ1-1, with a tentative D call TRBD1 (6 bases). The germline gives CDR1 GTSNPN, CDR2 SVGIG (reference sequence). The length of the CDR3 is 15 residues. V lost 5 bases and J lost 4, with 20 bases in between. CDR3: CAWAPLQGSVTEAFF. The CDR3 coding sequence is TGTGCCTGGGCCCCTTTACAGGGATCTGTCACTGAAGCTTTCTTT.

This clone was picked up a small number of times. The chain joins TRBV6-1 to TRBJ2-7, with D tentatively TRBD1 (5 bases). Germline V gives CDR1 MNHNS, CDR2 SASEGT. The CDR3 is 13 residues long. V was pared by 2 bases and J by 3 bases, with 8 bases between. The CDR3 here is CASSERGNYEQYF. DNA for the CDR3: TGTGCCAGCAGTGAAAGGGGCAACTACGAGCAGTACTTC.

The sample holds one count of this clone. The CDR3 DNA sequence: TGTGCCAGCAGCCAAACAGGGTCAAATGAGCAGTTCTTC. Translation gives CASSQTGSNEQFF. The V gene is TRBV14, the J gene TRBJ2-1, with a weak D call TRBD1 (6 bases). The CDR3 sequence is 13 residues long. Trimming pared 2 bases from V and 7 bases from J, leaving 9 bases between. Germline V gives CDR1 SGHDN, CDR2 FVKESK. Using reference TRBV14 and TRBJ2-1 for the parts outside the CDR3, the full variable domain is EAGVTQFPSHSVIEKGQTVTLRCDPISGHDNLYWYRRVMGKEIKFLLHFVKESKQDESGMPNNRFLAERTGGTYSTLKVQPAELEDSGVYFCASSQTGSNEQFFGPGTRLTVL.

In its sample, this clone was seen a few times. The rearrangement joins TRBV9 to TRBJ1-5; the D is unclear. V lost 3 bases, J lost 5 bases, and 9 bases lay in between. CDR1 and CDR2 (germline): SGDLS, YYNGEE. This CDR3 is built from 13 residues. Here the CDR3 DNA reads TGTGCCAGCAGCGGCATCGGGGATCAGCCCCAGCATTTT. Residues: CASSGIGDQPQHF.

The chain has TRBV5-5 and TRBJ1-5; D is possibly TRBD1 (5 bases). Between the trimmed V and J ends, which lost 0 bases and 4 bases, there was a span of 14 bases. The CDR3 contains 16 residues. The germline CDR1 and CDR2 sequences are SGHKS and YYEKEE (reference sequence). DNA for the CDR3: TGTGCCAGCAGCTTGGAGGGGTTCGGCGGAAATCAGCCCCAGCATTTT. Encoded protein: CASSLEGFGGNQPQHF.

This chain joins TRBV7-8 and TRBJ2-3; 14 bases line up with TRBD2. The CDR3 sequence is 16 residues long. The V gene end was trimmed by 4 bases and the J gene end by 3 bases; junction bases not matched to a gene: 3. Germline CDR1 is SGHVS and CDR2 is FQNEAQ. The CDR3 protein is CASSSRLAGGTDTQYF. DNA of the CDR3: TGTGCCAGCAGCTCGCGACTAGCGGGAGGGACAGATACGCAGTATTTT.

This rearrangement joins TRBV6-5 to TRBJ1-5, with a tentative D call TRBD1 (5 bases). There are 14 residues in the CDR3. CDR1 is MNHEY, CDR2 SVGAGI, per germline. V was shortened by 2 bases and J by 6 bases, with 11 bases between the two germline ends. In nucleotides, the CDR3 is TGTGCCAGCAGTTACCTCCAGGGTCGTCAGCCCCAGCATTTT. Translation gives CASSYLQGRQPQHF.

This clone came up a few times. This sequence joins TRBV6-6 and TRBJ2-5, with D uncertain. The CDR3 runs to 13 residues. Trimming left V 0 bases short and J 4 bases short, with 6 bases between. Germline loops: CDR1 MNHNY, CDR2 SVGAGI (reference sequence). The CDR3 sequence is CASSYSSRETQYF. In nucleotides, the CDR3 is TGTGCCAGCAGTTACTCGAGTAGAGAGACCCAGTACTTC.

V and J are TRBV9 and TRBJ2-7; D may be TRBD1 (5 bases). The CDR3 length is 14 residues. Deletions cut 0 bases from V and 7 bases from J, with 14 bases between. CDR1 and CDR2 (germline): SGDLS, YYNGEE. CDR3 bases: TGTGCCAGCAGCGTAGCTTCCTCAGGGCAAGAGCAGTACTTC. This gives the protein CASSVASSGQEQYF.